Here is one T cell receptor beta chain with its context. Its antigen is not known. These data originate in a study of cytomegalovirus exposure and HLA in healthy donors. The PCR was carried out with 60 Vbeta primers and 13 Jbeta primers. This table comes from immunoSEQ multiplex PCR, and its TCRdb copy is limited to in-frame clones, with some not included. The sample consists of over 150,000 clones, 79% of them appearing once. Study-wide results and caveats: Confirmation in vitro established that a few CMV-associated chains were specific for CMV antigens.

The CDR3 is 15 residues long. The sample consisted of PBMCs. The TCR comes from a middle-aged man in good health and CMV-seronegative. The chain couples TRBV21-1 to TRBJ1-2. TRBV21-1 is an annotated pseudogene. CDR3 DNA sequence: TGTGCCAGCAGCAAAGTAGAGGATTCTAACTATGGCTACACCTTC. The encoded protein is CASSKVEDSNYGYTF.